These T cell receptor beta chains were read from a single sample in a study of graft-versus-host responses after intestinal transplantation. Assay used: immunoSEQ multiplex PCR; TCRdb lists only in-frame clones, some missing. Of some 27,000 clones in the sample, 90% to 95% were seen once. Sequencing was performed on PBMCs, taken 30 days after intestinal transplant. The source of these receptors is a human patient who received an intestinal transplant, so some T cells may come from the graft donor. Each CDR3 is given with its conserved first and last residue.

v_call cdr3_aa
TRBV30 CAWIVGGAGGYTF
TRBV27 CASGYSNQPQHF
TRBV19 CASSIGLGPETQYF
TRBV2 CASSDRGGDNSPLHF
TRBV5-6 CAGTLGETQYF
TRBV28 CASLTGSYNEQFF
TRBV4-1 CASSQDNTGQGLADTQYF
TRBV7-3 CASSLLAGGPDTQYF
TRBV5-6 CASSLSGPDWGEQFF
TRBV10-2 CASSEGRSQPQHF
TRBV7-9 CASSFQGAEQFF
TRBV4-1 CASSQAIFYGYTF
TRBV27 CASSPGWALDQPQHF
TRBV5-5 CASSLVTGKGGYTF
TRBV27 CASSFSGGNTGELFF
TRBV5-6 CASSPGTGGVGELFF
TRBV7-2 CASSPQRSQPQHF
TRBV6-6 CASSIAGSSNQPQHF
TRBV7-3 CASSAPGESSYNEQFF
TRBV5-5 CASSFGANGNEKLFF
TRBV19 CASTGRGSTEAFF
TRBV11-2 CASSSPTWLYNEQFF
TRBV28 CASSPRQGIGEQYF
TRBV2 CASSRVGTGGLTNEKLFF
TRBV5-1 CASSLETSSYEQYF
TRBV7-8 CASSYPPPRYEQFF
TRBV9 CASSVATGRIYNEQFF
TRBV9 CASSMINREGDEQFF
TRBV4-1 CASSQSPTVNTEAFF
TRBV5-1 CASSDLDRDNTDTQYF
TRBV9 CASSVSSLGTIYF
TRBV7-9 CASGRTGLNSPLHF
TRBV6-1 CASRVLGQTDTQYF
TRBV19 CASSILGTSNQPQHF
TRBV14 CASSLLPGLEQYF
TRBV6-5 CASSYSKPSRLDTQYF
TRBV28 CASSLRAFPGGEQYF
TRBV7-8 CASSLGTGGSYGYTF
TRBV9 CASSPVAGPGTGELFF
TRBV10-1 CASTDRGRQPQHF
TRBV19 CASSLSQGIGGYTF
TRBV28 CASSLIGGDNYGYTF
TRBV6-6 CASSRQNRGYEQYF
TRBV30 CAWSTLGTDTQYF
TRBV4-2 CASSPKGNGYTF
TRBV29-1 CSVEAYGYTF
TRBV10-2 CASSLLPGQGARGTEAFF
TRBV9 CASSGGTSFPYEQYF
TRBV27 CASSLSLTGPNTEAFF
TRBV6-5 CASSPRELGNTEAFF